The present entry profiles one T cell receptor beta chain with its context. This entry comes from a study of blood T cell repertoires in COVID-19. The wider study: PBMCs, B-cell-depleted T cells, or T cells were the source of the cDNA or gDNA that made up the material.

CDR3 size: 14 residues. CDR1 is SGHRS, CDR2 YFSETQ, per germline. V shed 2 bases, J shed 5 bases, and the junction held 3 bases outside the gene matches. The method was immunoSEQ multiplex PCR; TCRdb's version includes in-frame clones alone and lacks a portion of them. Among around 300,000 clones, more than 80% were seen once, and the ten largest hold 6.3%. The sample consisted of peripheral blood. The receptor was derived from a woman aged 45-60 years with COVID-19, enrolled during active disease. The J gene is TRBJ2-3, the V gene TRBV5-1; 9 nucleotides agree with TRBD2. The CDR3 loop reads CASSFSGSGDTQYF. The DNA of the CDR3 is TGCGCCAGCAGCTTTAGCGGGAGTGGAGATACGCAGTATTTT.